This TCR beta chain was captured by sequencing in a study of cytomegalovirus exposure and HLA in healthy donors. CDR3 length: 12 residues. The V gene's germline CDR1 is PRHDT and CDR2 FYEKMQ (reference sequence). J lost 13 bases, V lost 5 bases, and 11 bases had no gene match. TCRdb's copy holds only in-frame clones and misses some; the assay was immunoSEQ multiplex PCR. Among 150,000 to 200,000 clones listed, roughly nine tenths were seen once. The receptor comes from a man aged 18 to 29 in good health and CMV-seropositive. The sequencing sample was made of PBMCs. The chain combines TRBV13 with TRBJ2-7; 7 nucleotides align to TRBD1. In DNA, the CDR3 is TGTGCCAGCAGCCAGGGGGTCTCACCGCAATACTTC. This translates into CASSQGVSPQYF.